These 20 T cell receptor beta chains were sequenced from one sample in a study of cytomegalovirus exposure and HLA in healthy donors. Libraries were prepared by immunoSEQ multiplex PCR; TCRdb keeps only in-frame clonotypes and omits some of them. The repertoire has tens of thousands of clones, about 90% of them found once; the top ten carry more than 1%. Specimen: PBMCs. The receptors originated from a woman between 18 and 29 years old in good health and CMV-seronegative.

The chain joins TRBV5-6 to TRBJ2-7; 12 bases match TRBD2. Trimming cost V 4 bases and J 2 bases; bases outside gene matches: 7. Germline V gene data show CDR1 as SGHDT and CDR2 as YYEEEE. This CDR3 comprises 16 residues. In DNA, the CDR3 is TGTGCCAGCAGCGGACTAGCGGGGCCGTTCACCTACGAGCAGTACTTC. It encodes CASSGLAGPFTYEQYF.

This rearrangement joins TRBV5-1 to TRBJ2-1, with D perhaps TRBD2 (6 bases). The CDR3 is 14 residues long. The germline V and J ends were trimmed by 4 bases and 7 bases, with 15 bases remaining between them. In germline, CDR1 is SGHRS, CDR2 YFSETQ. The CDR3 nucleotides read TGCGCCAGCAGCCCCCTTAGCGGTCGGAATGAGCAGTTCTTC. Translation gives CASSPLSGRNEQFF.

The chain combines TRBV4-1 with TRBJ1-4; D is undetermined. Germline V gene lookup returns CDR1 MGHRA and CDR2 YSYEKL. CDR3 length equals 16 residues. V was clipped by 2 bases and J by 7 bases, with 17 bases between them. CDR3 DNA sequence: TGCGCCAGCAGCCAACCCGGAGGGCCCTGGGGTGAAAAACTGTTTTTT. It specifies CASSQPGGPWGEKLFF.

V gene TRBV5-6 combines with J gene TRBJ2-1; D possibly corresponds to TRBD2 (6 bases). The CDR3 spans 15 residues. Germline V lookup: CDR1 SGHDT, CDR2 YYEEEE. Trimming pared 4 bases from V and 3 bases from J, leaving 14 bases between. CDR3 DNA sequence: TGTGCCAGCAGCGGTGCGGGGCTCTTCTACAATGAGCAGTTCTTC. Protein: CASSGAGLFYNEQFF.

This clone was counted once. The rearrangement joins TRBV7-9 to TRBJ2-7; D unclear. Germline V gene data show CDR1 as SEHNR and CDR2 as FQNEAQ (reference sequence). The V gene lost 7 bases and the J gene lost 0 bases, with 7 bases spanning the gap. CDR3 length: 12 amino acids. CDR3 bases: TGTGCCAGCAACAGAGACTCCTACGAGCAGTACTTC. This encodes CASNRDSYEQYF.

The chain employs TRBV7-2 and TRBJ2-7; D is unclear. V lost 5 bases and J 4 bases, leaving 15 bases between the germline ends. The CDR3 extends over 14 amino acids. Looked up from germline, CDR1 is SGHTA and CDR2 is FQGNSA. CDR3 DNA sequence: TGTGCCAGCAGCGAGGCCTCCGACTTGTACGAGCAGTACTTC. Amino acid sequence: CASSEASDLYEQYF.

The chain is built from TRBV28 and TRBJ1-1, with 9 bases matching TRBD1. Germline V lookup: CDR1 MDHEN, CDR2 SYDVKM. CDR3 length: 15 residues. V gave up 7 bases and J gave up 3 bases; unmatched junction bases: 9. CDR3: CASIKQGAGDTEAFF. The DNA for the CDR3 is TGTGCCAGCATCAAACAGGGGGCGGGGGACACTGAAGCTTTCTTT.

The chain couples TRBV7-9 to TRBJ1-4; D is uncertain. This CDR3 is built from 17 residues. Trimming took off 1 base at V and 1 base at J, with 13 bases between the two ends. Germline CDR1 is SEHNR and CDR2 is FQNEAQ (reference sequence). The CDR3 loop is CASSLDSSAGTNEKLFF. DNA for the CDR3: TGTGCCAGCAGCTTAGACTCTTCCGCAGGAACTAATGAAAAACTGTTTTTT.

V gene TRBV11-3 combines with J gene TRBJ1-1, with 7 nucleotides matching TRBD1. The CDR3 runs to 14 residues. V lost 3 bases to trimming and J lost 4 bases; unmatched junction nucleotides: 5. Germline V gene lookup returns CDR1 SGHNT and CDR2 YENEEA. CDR3 residues: CASSFTGEGTEAFF. In DNA form, the CDR3 reads TGTGCCAGCAGCTTTACAGGGGAAGGCACTGAAGCTTTCTTT.

The chain joins TRBV10-3 to TRBJ2-5; 8 nucleotides align to TRBD2. The trim removed 5 bases at V and 2 bases at J, leaving 10 bases unmatched. Germline V gives CDR1 ENHRY, CDR2 SYGVKD. This CDR3 spans 16 amino acids. The DNA of the CDR3 is TGTGCCATCAGTCCAGCGGGGGCCTCGGATCAAGAGACCCAGTACTTC. Translated: CAISPAGASDQETQYF.

The V gene is TRBV29-1, the J gene TRBJ2-5; a weak D match, TRBD2 (6 bases). The CDR3 covers 12 residues. V was pared by 7 bases and J by 5 bases, with 14 bases between. CDR1 SQVTM and CDR2 ANQGSEA come from the germline V gene. The CDR3 loop is CSGGPRGETQYF. CDR3 bases: TGCAGCGGCGGGCCCCGGGGGGAGACCCAGTACTTC.

The rearrangement links TRBV6-5 to TRBJ2-1; a possible D gene is TRBD1 (5 bases). V lost 2 bases to trimming and J lost 9 bases, with 11 bases between them. Germline loops: CDR1 MNHEY, CDR2 SVGAGI. The CDR3 spans 13 residues. The CDR3, as DNA: TGTGCCAGCAGTTACGAGTGGGGCGGTGAGCAGTTCTTC. Translation: CASSYEWGGEQFF.

The CDR3 region is CSVNGQGPGYTF. The CDR3 DNA reads as TGCAGCGTTAATGGACAGGGGCCTGGCTACACCTTC. The V and J genes are TRBV29-1 and TRBJ1-2; 9 bases agree with TRBD1. Germline assignment: CDR1 SQVTM and CDR2 ANQGSEA. This CDR3 spans 12 amino acids. The junction had 5 bases not matched to a gene; V was cut back by 5 bases and J by 7 bases. Drawing the rest from reference TRBV29-1 and TRBJ1-2, the complete variable domain is SAVISQKPSRDICQRGTSLTIQCQVDSQVTMMFWYRQQPGQSLTLIATANQGSEATYESGFVIDKFPISRPNLTFSTLTVSNMSPEDSSIYLCSVNGQGPGYTFGSGTRLTVV.

The V gene is TRBV5-4, the J gene TRBJ2-3, with TRBD2 matching 11 bases. The CDR3 is made up of 16 amino acids. V dropped 3 bases and J dropped 4; count of bases not matched to a gene: 7. Per the germline V gene, CDR1 is SGHNT and CDR2 is YYREEE (reference sequence). The CDR3: CASSYRTSGLSDTQYF. Written as DNA, the CDR3 is TGTGCCAGCAGCTACCGGACTAGCGGGTTGTCAGATACGCAGTATTTT.

The gene calls are TRBV5-5 and TRBJ1-1; D is unresolved. Trimming stripped 2 bases from V and 1 base from J, with 6 bases between. The CDR3 has 13 amino acids. Germline lookup yields CDR1 SGHKS and CDR2 YYEKEE (reference sequence). The CDR3 reads CASSFGENTEAFF. For the CDR3, the DNA is TGTGCCAGCAGCTTCGGGGAGAACACTGAAGCTTTCTTT. Variable domain in full (rest from reference TRBV5-5 and TRBJ1-1): DAGVTQSPTHLIKTRGQQVTLRCSPISGHKSVSWYQQVLGQGPQFIFQYYEKEERGRGNFPDRFSARQFPNYSSELNVNALLLGDSALYLCASSFGENTEAFFGQGTRLTVV.

This clone was detected once. V and J are TRBV28 and TRBJ2-1, with 12 bases fitting TRBD2. The germline gives CDR1 MDHEN, CDR2 SYDVKM. V lost 5 bases and J lost 4; bases outside the gene matches: 9. The CDR3 extends over 17 amino acids. The CDR3 protein is CASSPLNGLAGYNEQFF. The DNA of the CDR3 is TGTGCCAGCAGTCCCCTTAACGGACTAGCGGGGTACAATGAGCAGTTCTTC.

With respect to this clone: A much bigger clone sits one base away, suggesting this may be a read error. The chain joins TRBV19 to TRBJ2-2, with TRBD1 matching over 9 bases. The CDR3 totals 15 residues. The V segment lost 6 bases and the J segment 5 bases; nucleotides outside the gene matches: 7. Germline CDR1 reads LNHDA; CDR2 reads SQIVND (reference sequence). DNA for the CDR3: TGTGCCAGTAGCCCTTGGGACAGGGAGACCGGGGAGCTGTTTTTT. It is translated as CASSPWDRETGELFF.

In this sample, this clone turned up once. J is TRBJ1-2 and V is TRBV28; no clear D. Per germline, CDR1 MDHEN and CDR2 SYDVKM. The V end lost 4 bases, the J end lost 5 bases, and 8 bases lay between the germline ends. The CDR3 extends over 12 amino acids. The CDR3, as DNA: TGTGCCAGCAGTTCTCCCGAGTATGGCTACACCTTC. Its protein product is CASSSPEYGYTF.

This clone was observed a handful of times. The V call is TRBV4-1, the J call TRBJ2-7, with TRBD1 matching 7 bases. The CDR3 is 13 residues long. The J segment lost 6 bases and the V segment lost 3 bases, leaving 5 bases of the junction unmatched. The germline V gene encodes CDR1 MGHRA and CDR2 YSYEKL. CDR3 sequence: CASSHPGGAEQYF. DNA of the CDR3: TGCGCCAGCAGCCACCCAGGGGGAGCCGAGCAGTACTTC.

DNA of the CDR3: TGTGCCAGTAGTGCCGGACAGACCTACGAGCAGTACTTC. Translated, it gives CASSAGQTYEQYF. The rearrangement joins TRBV19 to TRBJ2-7; D perhaps matches TRBD1 (6 bases). V was cut by 5 bases and J by 2 bases, with 10 bases left in between. CDR1 LNHDA and CDR2 SQIVND come from the germline V gene (reference sequence). The CDR3 covers 13 residues.